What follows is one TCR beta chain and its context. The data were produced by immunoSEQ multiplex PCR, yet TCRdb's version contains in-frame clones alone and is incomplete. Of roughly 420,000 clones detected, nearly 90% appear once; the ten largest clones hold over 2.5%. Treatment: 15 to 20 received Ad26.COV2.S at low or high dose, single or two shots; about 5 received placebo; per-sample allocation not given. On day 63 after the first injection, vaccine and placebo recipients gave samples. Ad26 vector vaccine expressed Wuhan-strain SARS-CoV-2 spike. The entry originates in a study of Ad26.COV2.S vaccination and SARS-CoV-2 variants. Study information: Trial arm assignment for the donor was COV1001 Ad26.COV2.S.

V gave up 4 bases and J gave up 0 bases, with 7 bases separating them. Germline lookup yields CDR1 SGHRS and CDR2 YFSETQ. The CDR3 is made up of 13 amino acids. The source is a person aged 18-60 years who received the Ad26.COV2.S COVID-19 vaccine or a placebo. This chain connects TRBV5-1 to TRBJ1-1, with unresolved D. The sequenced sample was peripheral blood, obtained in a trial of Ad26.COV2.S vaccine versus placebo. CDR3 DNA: TGCGCCAGCAGCATATGGGTGAACACTGAAGCTTTCTTT. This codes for CASSIWVNTEAFF.